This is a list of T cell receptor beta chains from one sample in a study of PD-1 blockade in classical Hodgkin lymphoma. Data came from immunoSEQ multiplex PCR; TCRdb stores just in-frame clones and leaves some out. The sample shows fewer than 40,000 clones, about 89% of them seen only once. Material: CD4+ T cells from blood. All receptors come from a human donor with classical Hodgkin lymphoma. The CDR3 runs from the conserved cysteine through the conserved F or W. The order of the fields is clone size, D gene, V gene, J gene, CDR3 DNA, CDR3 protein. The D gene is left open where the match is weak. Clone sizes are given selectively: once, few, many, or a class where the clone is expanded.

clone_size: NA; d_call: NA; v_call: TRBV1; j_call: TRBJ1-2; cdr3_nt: TGCACCAGCAGCCAAGCCCCCCGGGACCTGGGCTACACCTTC; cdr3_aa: CTSSQAPRDLGYTF
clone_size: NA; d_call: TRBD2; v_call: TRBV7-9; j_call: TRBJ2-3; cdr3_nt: TGTGCCAGCAGCTTAAGCCTAGCGGGCACAGATACGCAGTATTTT; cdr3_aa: CASSLSLAGTDTQYF
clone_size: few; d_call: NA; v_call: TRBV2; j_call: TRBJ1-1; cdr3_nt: TGTGCCAGCAGTGGGGGGGGCCCCGTGGCTTTCTTT; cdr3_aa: CASSGGGPVAFF
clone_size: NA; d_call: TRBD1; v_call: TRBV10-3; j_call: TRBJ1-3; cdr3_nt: TGTGCCATCAGTGGGACAGGCTATTCCTCTGGAAACACCATATATTTT; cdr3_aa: CAISGTGYSSGNTIYF
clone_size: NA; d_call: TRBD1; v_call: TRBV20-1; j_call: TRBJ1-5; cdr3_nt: TGCAGTGCGGTTGGACAGGGGGGCCAGCATTTT; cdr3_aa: CSAVGQGGQHF
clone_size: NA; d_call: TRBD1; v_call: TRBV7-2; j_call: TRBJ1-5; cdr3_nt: TGTGCCAGCAGCGGGGACAGGACGCGACAGCCCCAGCATTTT; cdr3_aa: CASSGDRTRQPQHF
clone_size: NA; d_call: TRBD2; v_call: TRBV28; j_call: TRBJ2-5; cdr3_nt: TGTGCCAGCAGTTTCCGGGACTACAAAGAGACCCAGTACTTC; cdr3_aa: CASSFRDYKETQYF
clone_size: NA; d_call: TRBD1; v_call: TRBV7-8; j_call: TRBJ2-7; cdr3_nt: TGTGCCAGCAGCCTACAGGGGGCAGGGGAGCAGTACTTC; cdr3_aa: CASSLQGAGEQYF
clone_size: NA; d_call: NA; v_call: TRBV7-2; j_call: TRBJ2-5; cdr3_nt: TGTGCCAGCAGCATCTCTAGCGCATCCGCCCAAGAGACCCAGTACTTC; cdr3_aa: CASSISSASAQETQYF
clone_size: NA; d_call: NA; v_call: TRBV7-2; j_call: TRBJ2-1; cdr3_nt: TGTGCCAGCAGCCCCCCCTTTAACCCCGAGCAGTTCTTC; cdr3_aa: CASSPPFNPEQFF
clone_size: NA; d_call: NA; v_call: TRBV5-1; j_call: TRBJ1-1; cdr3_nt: TGCGCCAGCAGCTTGGGTAGATTTAGGGGCGAGGAGGCTGAAGCTTTCTTT; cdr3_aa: CASSLGRFRGEEAEAFF
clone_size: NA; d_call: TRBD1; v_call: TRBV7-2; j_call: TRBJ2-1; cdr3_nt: TGTGCCAGCAGCTTAGGATTGGGGACAGGCAGCGATGAGCAGTTCTTC; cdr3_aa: CASSLGLGTGSDEQFF
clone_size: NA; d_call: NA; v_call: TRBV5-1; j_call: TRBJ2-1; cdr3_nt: TGCGCCAGCAGCTTGGGAGGGCTCTCCTACAATGAGCAGTTCTTC; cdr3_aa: CASSLGGLSYNEQFF
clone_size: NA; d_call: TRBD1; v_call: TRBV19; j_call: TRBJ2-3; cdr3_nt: TGTGCCAGTAGTACCGTGTTCGGACAGGGAGCGTACACAGATACGCAGTATTTT; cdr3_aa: CASSTVFGQGAYTDTQYF
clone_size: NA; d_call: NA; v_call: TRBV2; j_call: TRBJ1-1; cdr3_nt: TGTGCCAGCAGTGAAGTGACAGTCACTGAAGCTTTCTTT; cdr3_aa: CASSEVTVTEAFF
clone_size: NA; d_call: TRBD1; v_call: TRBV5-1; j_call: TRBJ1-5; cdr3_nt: TGCGCCAGCAGCCAGGGACAGGCCGGTCAGCCCCAGCATTTT; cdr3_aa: CASSQGQAGQPQHF
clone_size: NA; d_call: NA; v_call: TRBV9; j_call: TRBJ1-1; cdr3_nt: TGTGCCAGCGGTAGGGCCCTGAACACTGAAGCTTTCTTT; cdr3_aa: CASGRALNTEAFF
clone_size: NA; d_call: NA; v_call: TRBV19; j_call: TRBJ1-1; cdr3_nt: TGTGCCAGTAGGCTTAGTTCTTCCAAGGCTGAAGCTTTCTTT; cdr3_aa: CASRLSSSKAEAFF
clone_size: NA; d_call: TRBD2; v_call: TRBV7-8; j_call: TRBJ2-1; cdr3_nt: TGTGCCAGCAGCTTCAAGAGGCGGGAGGCCGCCTACAATGAGCAGTTCTTC; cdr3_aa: CASSFKRREAAYNEQFF
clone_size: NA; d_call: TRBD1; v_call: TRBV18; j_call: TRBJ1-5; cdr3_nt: TGTGCCAGCTCAATGACAGGGAGCAATCAGCCCCAGCATTTT; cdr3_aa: CASSMTGSNQPQHF
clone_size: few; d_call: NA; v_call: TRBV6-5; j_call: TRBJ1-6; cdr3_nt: TGTGCCAGCAGTTACTCGAACACGGCGGCACCCCTCCACTTT; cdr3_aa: CASSYSNTAAPLHF
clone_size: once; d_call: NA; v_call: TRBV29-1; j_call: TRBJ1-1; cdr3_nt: TGCAGCGTTGAAGGACTTCTACGGGCCACTGAAGCTTTCTTT; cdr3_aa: CSVEGLLRATEAFF
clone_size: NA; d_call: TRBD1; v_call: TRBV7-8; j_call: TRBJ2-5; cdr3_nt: TGTGCCAGCAGCTTTACAGGGGTCCGGGAGACCCAGTACTTC; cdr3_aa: CASSFTGVRETQYF